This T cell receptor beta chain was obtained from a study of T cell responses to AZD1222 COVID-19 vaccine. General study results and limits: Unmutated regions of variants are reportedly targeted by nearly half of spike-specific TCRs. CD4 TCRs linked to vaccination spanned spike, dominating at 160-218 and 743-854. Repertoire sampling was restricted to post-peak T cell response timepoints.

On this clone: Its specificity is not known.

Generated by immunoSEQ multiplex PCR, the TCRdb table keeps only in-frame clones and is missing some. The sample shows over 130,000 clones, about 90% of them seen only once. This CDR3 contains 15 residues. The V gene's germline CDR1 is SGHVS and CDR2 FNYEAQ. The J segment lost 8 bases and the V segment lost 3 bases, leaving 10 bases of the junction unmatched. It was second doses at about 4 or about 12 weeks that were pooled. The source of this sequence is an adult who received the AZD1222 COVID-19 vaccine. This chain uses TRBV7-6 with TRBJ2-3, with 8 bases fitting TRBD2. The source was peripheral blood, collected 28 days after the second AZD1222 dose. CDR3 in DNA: TGTGCCAGCAGCTTCTCCGGGACTAGAGCCGGTACGCAGTATTTT. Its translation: CASSFSGTRAGTQYF.